The rows below give T cell receptor beta chains drawn from one sample of a study of cytomegalovirus exposure and HLA in healthy donors. This table comes from immunoSEQ multiplex PCR, and its TCRdb copy is limited to in-frame clones, with some not included. Of 150,000 to 200,000 clones listed, 82% are singletons. Sequencing was performed on PBMCs. These receptors all stem from a girl aged 5-17 years in good health and CMV-seropositive. The CDR3 runs from the conserved cysteine through the conserved F or W. D genes are given only for firm matches. Some rows mark clone size as missing; the rest say once, few, many or name a class of expanded clone.

d_call | j_call | clone_size | v_call | cdr3_nt | cdr3_aa
TRBD2 | TRBJ2-2 | - | TRBV18 | TGTGCCAGCTCACCAGGATCTAGCGGGAGGGCTAACACCGGGGAGCTGTTTTTT | CASSPGSSGRANTGELFF
TRBD1 | TRBJ1-5 | - | TRBV6-5 | TGTGCCAGCAGTCCCCGACAGGGGGCCTGGCCCCAGCATTTT | CASSPRQGAWPQHF
- | TRBJ1-4 | once | TRBV7-9 | TGTGCCAGCAGCTCGCGGACAGTCCCCAGCCGAACAACTAATGAAAAACTGTTTTTT | CASSSRTVPSRTTNEKLFF
TRBD1 | TRBJ2-7 | once | TRBV11-2 | TGTGCCAGCAGCTTAGGGGCAGGGGGAGCCTACGAGCAGTACTTC | CASSLGAGGAYEQYF
- | TRBJ1-3 | - | TRBV6-5 | TGTGCCAGCAGTTACGGGATCCCGGAGGGTGAAAACACCATATATTTT | CASSYGIPEGENTIYF
- | TRBJ2-7 | - | TRBV11-2 | TGTGCCAGCAGCTTAGATAACACCGCCTACGAGCAGTACTTC | CASSLDNTAYEQYF
- | TRBJ1-1 | - | TRBV7-9 | TGTGCCAGCAGCTCCTTTAGTTCCTTGAGGAACACTGAAGCTTTCTTT | CASSSFSSLRNTEAFF
TRBD1 | TRBJ2-3 | - | TRBV5-1 | TGCGCCAGCAGCTTGGCGGCCACAGGGGGTACAGATACGCAGTATTTT | CASSLAATGGTDTQYF
- | TRBJ1-1 | - | TRBV18 | TGTGCCAGCTCACCAGACATTACTGAAGCTTTCTTT | CASSPDITEAFF
TRBD2 | TRBJ2-2 | - | TRBV5-1 | TGCGCCACTGGCAGTAGGGTTAGCGGGACGAACACCGGGGAGCTGTTTTTT | CATGSRVSGTNTGELFF
- | TRBJ1-2 | - | TRBV7-2 | TGTGCCAGCAGCTTGGACAGATCTCTTTTCTATGGCTACACCTTC | CASSLDRSLFYGYTF
TRBD1 | TRBJ2-1 | few | TRBV15 | TGTGCCACCAGCGAAGAACAGGGGGCCTTCAATGAGCAGTTCTTC | CATSEEQGAFNEQFF
- | TRBJ1-5 | - | TRBV4-3 | TGCGCCAGCAGCCAAGAAAGGGGACTCTTTAATCAGCCCCAGCATTTT | CASSQERGLFNQPQHF
- | TRBJ1-5 | - | TRBV28 | TGTGCCAGCAGTTTATGGGGAGGGGGAGCCGGGGAAACTCAGCCCCAGCATTTT | CASSLWGGGAGETQPQHF
- | TRBJ2-5 | - | TRBV6-1 | TGTGCCAGCAGTGGTCCCCCCACAGGAAACCAAGAGACCCAGTACTTC | CASSGPPTGNQETQYF
TRBD1 | TRBJ2-5 | - | TRBV28 | TGTGCCAGCTACCACGGCAGGGGGCAACGGGAGACCCAGTACTTC | CASYHGRGQRETQYF
TRBD1 | TRBJ1-2 | - | TRBV6-1 | TGTGCCAGCAGCTGGACAGGGGGCCGCACTTATGGCTACACCTTC | CASSWTGGRTYGYTF
TRBD2 | TRBJ2-1 | - | TRBV2 | TGTGCCAGCAGTTATCTAGCGGACCACAATGAGCAGTTCTTC | CASSYLADHNEQFF
- | TRBJ2-7 | - | TRBV5-1 | TGCGCCAGCAGCTTGTCTGTCCCCTCCTACGAGCAGTACTTC | CASSLSVPSYEQYF
- | TRBJ2-6 | - | TRBV23-1 | TGCGCCAGCAGTCAATCCCTGGGCAGCTACCAGCCCCACTCTGGGGCCAACGTCCTGACTTTC | CASSQSLGSYQPHSGANVLTF
- | TRBJ2-3 | - | TRBV11-2 | TGTGCCAGCAGCTTAAGTAGATTCGCAGATACGCAGTATTTT | CASSLSRFADTQYF
TRBD1 | TRBJ2-3 | - | TRBV19 | TGTGCCAGTAGCAAAGACAGGGCAGATACGCAGTATTTT | CASSKDRADTQYF